This T cell receptor (beta chain) derives from a study of T cell repertoires in cytomegalovirus infection. TCRdb passed the reads through MiXCR, listing each CDR3 protein once. Of around 230,000 distinct CDR3 sequences in the sample, 6% to 8% were seen once. The CDR3 consists of 14 residues. Germline V gene sequence: CDR1 SNHLY, CDR2 FYNNEI. The germline V and J ends were trimmed by 6 bases and 8 bases, with 19 bases remaining between them. In this sample, this clonotype turned up a few times. The clonotype was recovered from a human donor in good health (CMV status not recorded). Some clones in this sample may be carry-over from other donors' samples. V usage is TRBV2 and J usage is TRBJ1-2; no reliable D call. Input material: PBMCs. CDR3 sequence reads: CASRPNDGSRGYTF. CDR3 bases: TGTGCCAGCAGACCTAACGACGGTTCGAGGGGCTACACCTTC.